These 27 T cell receptor beta chains originate from one sample sequenced in a study of CD8 T cells in Susac syndrome. Random hexamers served to reverse transcribe roughly 0.45 to 1 ug RNA. TCRdb analysed the immunoSEQ multiplex PCR reads with MiXCR anew, one entry per CDR3 protein. Found here are roughly 200,000 distinct CDR3 sequences, 94% of them singletons; the top ten hold 0.1% to 0.12%. The sequenced sample consisted of CD4+ T cells from PBMCs. These receptors were taken from a human donor with Susac syndrome.

The chain combines TRBV20-1 with TRBJ2-1; TRBD1 aligns across 8 bases. Germline V lookup: CDR1 DFQATT, CDR2 SNEGSKA (reference sequence). The CDR3 extends over 13 amino acids. V lost 7 bases, J lost 5 bases, and 7 bases stayed unmatched. This chain's CDR3 is CSVGQGGHNEQFF. CDR3 bases: TGCAGTGTTGGACAGGGCGGCCACAATGAGCAGTTCTTC.

The V call is TRBV7-2, the J call TRBJ2-2, with D perhaps matching TRBD2 (5 bases). V lost 1 base and J 7 bases, leaving 7 bases between the germline ends. Germline loops: CDR1 SGHTA, CDR2 FQGNSA. There are 13 residues in the CDR3. CDR3 nucleotide sequence: TGTGCCAGCAGCTTAGAACGGGGCGGGGAGCTGTTTTTT. Translation gives CASSLERGGELFF.

This clonotype was counted between two and nine times. A read error may produce the germline difference seen at one junction end. The chain carries TRBV4-1 and TRBJ1-6; the D is unclear. CDR3 length equals 14 residues. Germline CDR1 MGHRA, CDR2 YSYEKL. This CDR3 reads CASSQGGSYSPLHF. CDR3 DNA sequence: TGCGCCAGCAGTCAAGGCGGAAGCTATTCACCCCTCCACTTT.

This sequence joins TRBV5-4 and TRBJ1-2, with a possible D match to TRBD1 (5 bases). The CDR3 contains 14 residues. The germline V gene has CDR1 SGHNT and CDR2 YYREEE (reference sequence). V gave up 4 bases and J gave up 1 base, with 11 bases separating them. CDR3 region: CASSLTAVNYGYTF. CDR3 nucleotides: TGTGCCAGCAGCCTGACAGCGGTTAACTATGGCTACACCTTC.

The rearrangement links TRBV12-3 or TRBV12-4 to TRBJ1-5, with D perhaps TRBD1 (5 bases). Trimming cost V 6 bases and J 1 base, with 7 bases left between them. The CDR3 runs 13 residues. The CDR3 region has the DNA TGTGCCAGCAGGAGGGGAAGCAATCAGCCCCAGCATTTT. Protein product: CASRRGSNQPQHF.

This chain links TRBV7-9 with TRBJ2-5; tentative D call: TRBD1 (5 bases). Germline CDR1 is SEHNR and CDR2 is FQNEAQ (reference sequence). The CDR3 spans 14 residues. V lost 6 bases, J lost 3 bases, and 14 bases lay in between. The DNA for the CDR3 is TGTGCCAGCAGTAAAGGACATATGGAAGAGACCCAGTACTTC. Its translation is CASSKGHMEETQYF.

This clonotype occurred once. The chain employs TRBV7-2 and TRBJ1-1; tentatively, D is TRBD1 (6 bases). Germline V gene lookup returns CDR1 SGHTA and CDR2 FQGNSA. CDR3 length equals 15 residues. V was cut by 2 bases and J by 1 base, with 11 bases left in between. CDR3 protein: CASSLLGGANTEAFF. CDR3 in DNA: TGTGCCAGCAGCTTATTGGGGGGGGCGAACACTGAAGCTTTCTTT.

The genes are TRBV11-2 and TRBJ1-4; 10 positions match TRBD1. V was pared by 1 base and J by 6 bases, with 5 bases of the junction left unmatched. Germline CDR1 and CDR2: SGHAT and FQNNGV. This CDR3 has 16 residues. The CDR3 region is CASSLARQGAYEKLFF. The CDR3 region has the DNA TGTGCCAGCAGCTTAGCCCGACAGGGGGCCTATGAAAAACTGTTTTTT.

The gene calls are TRBV4-1 and TRBJ2-7, with TRBD1 matching 8 bases. The trim removed 4 bases at V and 5 bases at J, leaving 7 bases unmatched. Germline V CDR1 and CDR2: MGHRA, YSYEKL. This CDR3 has 14 amino acids. As DNA, the CDR3 is TGCGCCAGCAGCCCTTACAGGGGGAACGACGAGCAGTACTTC. Encoded protein: CASSPYRGNDEQYF.

The CDR3 DNA follows: TGTGCCAGCAGTTTTCAAGGACAGACCTCCTACGAGCAGTACTTC. It codes for CASSFQGQTSYEQYF. This rearrangement joins TRBV27 to TRBJ2-7; possible D gene TRBD1, 6 bases. From germline, CDR1 is MNHEY and CDR2 SMNVEV (reference sequence). The CDR3 is made up of 15 amino acids. Trimming stripped 3 bases from V and 0 bases from J, with 12 bases between.

The chain recombines TRBV7-9 with TRBJ1-5; D unclear. V lost 5 bases, J lost 4 bases, and 9 bases lay in between. This CDR3 spans 13 amino acids. The germline V gene has CDR1 SEHNR and CDR2 FQNEAQ (reference sequence). CDR3 sequence reads: CASSLQDNQPQHF. The CDR3 DNA follows: TGTGCCAGCAGCCTGCAGGATAATCAGCCCCAGCATTTT.

The V gene is TRBV7-9, the J gene TRBJ1-2; D not certain. The CDR3 is 12 residues long. Trimming pared 5 bases from V and 8 bases from J, leaving 12 bases between. Germline CDR1 is SEHNR and CDR2 is FQNEAQ (reference sequence). CDR3 in amino acids: CASSLYTQGYTF. In DNA form, the CDR3 reads TGTGCCAGCAGCCTGTATACGCAAGGCTACACCTTC.

The chain is built from TRBV5-1 and TRBJ2-3, with TRBD2 matching 12 bases. Trimming removed 3 bases from V and 5 bases from J; junction bases left unmatched: 4. Germline CDR1 reads SGHRS; CDR2 reads YFSETQ. CDR3 length: 15 amino acids. The CDR3 nucleotides read TGCGCCAGCAGCTCTAGCGGGGGGGATGGAGATACGCAGTATTTT. Translated, it gives CASSSSGGDGDTQYF.

The rearrangement joins TRBV20-1 to TRBJ1-5, with unresolved D. Trimming cost V 1 base and J 7 bases, with 11 bases left between them. The germline V gene has CDR1 DFQATT and CDR2 SNEGSKA (reference sequence). The CDR3 contains 13 residues. The CDR3 protein is CSARARVDQPQHF. The CDR3 bases are TGCAGTGCTAGAGCTCGGGTGGACCAGCCCCAGCATTTT.

This sequence joins TRBV10-1 and TRBJ2-1; the match to TRBD1 covers 9 bases. Germline V CDR1 and CDR2: WNHNN, SYGVQD (reference sequence). Germline trimming cut 9 bases from V and 9 bases from J; bases unmatched to any gene: 15. The CDR3 covers 15 residues. CDR3 DNA sequence: TGCGCCAGTTCCCGGGACAGGGTTGATCGAGTTGAGCAGTTCTTC. Protein sequence: CASSRDRVDRVEQFF.

This clonotype was counted once. The chain couples TRBV25-1 to TRBJ1-6; 7 nucleotides agree with TRBD1. Germline loops: CDR1 MGHDK, CDR2 SYGVNS. J gave up 7 bases and V 5 bases, and 5 bases lay outside the gene matches. The CDR3 sequence is 14 residues long. CDR3 in DNA: TGTGCCAGCAGTCGGGACAGTAAGAATTCACCCCTCCACTTT. Amino acid sequence: CASSRDSKNSPLHF.

This chain joins TRBV6-5 and TRBJ2-1, with 12 bases that match TRBD2. V shed 7 bases, J shed 14 bases, and the junction held 9 bases outside the gene matches. The CDR3 loop spans 13 amino acids. The germline CDR1 and CDR2 sequences are MNHEY and SVGAGI. This CDR3 is CASKASGGASEFF. Written as DNA, the CDR3 is TGTGCCAGCAAGGCTAGCGGGGGGGCCTCGGAGTTCTTC.

The chain couples TRBV4-2 to TRBJ2-1; D is unclear. V gave up 0 bases and J gave up 1 base, with 7 bases separating them. The CDR3 covers 15 residues. Germline V CDR1 and CDR2: LGHNA, YNFKEQ. CDR3 in DNA: TGTGCCAGCAGCCAAGACAGGACGTCCTACAATGAGCAGTTCTTC. It encodes CASSQDRTSYNEQFF.

This sequence joins TRBV6-5 and TRBJ2-3; D is ambiguous. Germline V lookup: CDR1 MNHEY, CDR2 SVGAGI. Trimming removed 0 bases at V and 2 bases at J, with 3 bases between. This CDR3 contains 13 residues. CDR3 sequence: CASSYSFTDTQYF. The CDR3, as DNA: TGTGCCAGCAGTTACTCATTCACAGATACGCAGTATTTT.

This rearrangement joins TRBV21-1 to TRBJ2-1; the D call of TRBD1 is as the table states it, not checked on the DNA. TRBV21-1 is classified as a pseudogene. The CDR3 totals 15 residues. The CDR3 DNA reads as TGTGCCAGCAGCAGGGACGACTTCTCCTACAATGAGCAGTTCTTC. This sequence encodes CASSRDDFSYNEQFF.

The chain recombines TRBV5-4 with TRBJ2-3; 9 nucleotides line up with TRBD1. Germline V lookup: CDR1 SGHNT, CDR2 YYREEE (reference sequence). This CDR3 region has 16 residues. Germline trimming cut 5 bases from V and 4 bases from J; bases unmatched to any gene: 11. This CDR3 reads CASRPGQGLLPDTQYF. For the CDR3, the DNA is TGTGCCAGCAGGCCGGGACAGGGCCTCCTCCCAGATACGCAGTATTTT.

The V gene is TRBV6-5, the J gene TRBJ1-2; D perhaps matches TRBD1 (5 bases). The CDR3 has 14 residues. In germline, CDR1 is MNHEY, CDR2 SVGAGI. With 8 bases removed from V and 5 bases from J, the gap between germline ends came to 18 bases. The CDR3 DNA sequence: TGTGCCAGCGGGGGGTGGAAGGGAGATTATGGCTACACCTTC. It is translated as CASGGWKGDYGYTF.

The chain has TRBV12-3 or TRBV12-4 and TRBJ2-1; TRBD1 matches at 7 bases. The CDR3 extends over 14 amino acids. The V segment lost 7 bases and the J segment 3 bases; nucleotides outside the gene matches: 6. CDR3 protein: CASNPGGYYNEQFF. CDR3 bases: TGTGCCAGCAACCCAGGGGGATACTACAATGAGCAGTTCTTC.

The chain links TRBV19 to TRBJ1-5; D possibly corresponds to TRBD1 (5 bases). The germline gives CDR1 LNHDA, CDR2 SQIVND (reference sequence). The CDR3 runs 17 residues. Trimming stripped 9 bases from V and 0 bases from J, with 21 bases between. CDR3 loop: CARRPDIVPYSNQPQHF. For the CDR3, the DNA is TGTGCCAGAAGACCGGACATTGTCCCATATAGCAATCAGCCCCAGCATTTT.

The V gene is TRBV20-1, the J gene TRBJ2-5; perhaps TRBD2 as D (5 bases). V dropped 5 bases and J dropped 3 bases, with 7 bases sitting between them. CDR3 size: 11 residues. CDR1 is DFQATT, CDR2 SNEGSKA, per germline (reference sequence). As DNA, the CDR3 is TGCAGTGCTCGGACTGAAGAGACCCAGTACTTC. The encoded protein is CSARTEETQYF.

The chain employs TRBV19 and TRBJ2-7; 10 bases agree with TRBD2. The CDR3 has 19 residues. The V and J ends lost 1 base and 6 bases, in that order; junction bases with no gene match: 18. Germline assignment: CDR1 LNHDA and CDR2 SQIVND (reference sequence). The CDR3 coding sequence is TGTGCCAGTAGTATAGCCAGCGGGGGGGCATCAGGGTTTGGCGGCGAGCAGTACTTC. It codes for CASSIASGGASGFGGEQYF.

This chain joins TRBV4-2 and TRBJ1-4, with 10 nucleotides matching TRBD1. This CDR3 has 17 amino acids. With 1 base clipped from V and 8 bases from J, the junction kept 10 bases outside the gene matches. CDR1 and CDR2 from the germline V gene are LGHNA and YNFKEQ. CDR3 sequence (DNA): TGTGCCAGCAGCCAAGGAAAGGAGAGGGGACAGGGGGAAAAACTGTTTTTT. Residues: CASSQGKERGQGEKLFF.